These 23 T cell receptor beta chains came from one sample sequenced in a study of neurological immune-mediated disorders. Via MiXCR, TCRdb re-called the 5' RACE reads, giving one row per CDR3 protein. The sample has 17,000 or so distinct CDR3 sequences, about 2.5% seen once; the top ten hold 5% to 7%. Sequences were obtained from PBMCs. The receptors originated from a woman between 18 and 29 years old with multiple sclerosis.

This clonotype appeared many times. The chain couples TRBV29-1 to TRBJ2-5, with TRBD2 identical over 14 bases. CDR1 is SQVTM, CDR2 ANQGSEA, per germline. CDR3 length equals 16 residues. V gave up 6 bases and J gave up 5 bases; unmatched junction bases: 11. CDR3 DNA: TGCAGCGTGGGACTAGCGGGAGAAGCCCTTTGGGAGACCCAGTACTTC. Translated, it gives CSVGLAGEALWETQYF.

This clonotype was picked up many times. The chain uses TRBV20-1 and TRBJ2-6; D is uncertain. CDR1 is DFQATT and CDR2 is SNEGSKA in the germline V gene (reference sequence). The germline V and J ends were trimmed by 0 bases and 3 bases, with 9 bases remaining between them. The CDR3 spans 15 residues. In nucleotides, the CDR3 is TGCAGTGCTAGAGATCCGAGGCATGGGGCCAACGTCCTGACTTTC. This codes for CSARDPRHGANVLTF.

This clonotype has ten or more counts. CDR3 in amino acids: CASSLVGASYEQYF. CDR3 DNA: TGTGCCAGCAGCTTGGTCGGGGCCTCCTACGAGCAGTACTTC. The rearrangement uses TRBV5-6 and TRBJ2-7; D is tentatively TRBD1 or TRBD2 (5 bases each). Trimming removed 0 bases from V and 0 bases from J, with 7 bases in between. Germline CDR1 and CDR2: SGHDT and YYEEEE. There are 14 residues in the CDR3.

This clonotype was observed at least ten times. This chain links TRBV2 with TRBJ2-2, with 8 bases identical to TRBD1. V shed 3 bases, J shed 4 bases, and the junction held 4 bases outside the gene matches. CDR3 length equals 15 residues. Looked up from germline, CDR1 is SNHLY and CDR2 is FYNNEI. DNA of the CDR3: TGTGCCAGCAGTGATCAGGGGGCGTTCACCGGGGAGCTGTTTTTT. The encoded protein is CASSDQGAFTGELFF.

This clonotype was observed many times. This chain connects TRBV18 to TRBJ2-5; D gene uncertain. The V end was cut by 3 bases, the J end by 4 bases, with 18 bases between. The CDR3 runs 16 residues. CDR1 is KGHSH and CDR2 is LQKENI in the germline V gene. CDR3 region: CASSPSQVGAPETQYF. CDR3 nucleotide sequence: TGTGCCAGCTCACCGTCACAAGTTGGTGCCCCAGAGACCCAGTACTTC.

This chain connects TRBV7-9 to TRBJ1-5; D is possibly TRBD1 (5 bases). Germline lookup yields CDR1 SEHNR and CDR2 FQNEAQ (reference sequence). V lost 5 bases and J 3 bases, leaving 14 bases between the germline ends. The CDR3 has 15 residues. The CDR3 bases are TGTGCCAGCAGCAGGGACTCTTACTCCAATCAGCCCCAGCATTTT. As protein: CASSRDSYSNQPQHF.

This clonotype was seen a handful of times. The chain combines TRBV6-1 with TRBJ1-5; 7 nucleotides match TRBD1. The junction had 3 bases not matched to a gene; V was cut back by 4 bases and J by 0 bases. The CDR3 is 15 residues long. Germline V CDR1 and CDR2: MNHNS, SASEGT. The CDR3 DNA reads TGTGCCAGCAGTGCCGGACAGGATAGCAATCAGCCCCAGCATTTT. Its translation: CASSAGQDSNQPQHF.

There are many counts of this clonotype. J is TRBJ1-2 and V is TRBV5-5; D call uncertain. This CDR3 has 14 residues. Germline V gene sequence: CDR1 SGHKS, CDR2 YYEKEE (reference sequence). Deletions cut 0 bases from V and 4 bases from J, with 10 bases between. In DNA form, the CDR3 reads TGTGCCAGCAGCTTGGGAGACGGCAGCTATGGCTACACCTTC. Translation gives CASSLGDGSYGYTF.

This clonotype was counted at least ten times. The chain recombines TRBV18 with TRBJ1-1; 7 bases align to TRBD1. CDR1 is KGHSH and CDR2 is LQKENI in the germline V gene. Trimming took 6 bases from V and 2 from J; bases not matched to a gene: 3. This CDR3 spans 13 amino acids. The CDR3 loop reads CASSWDSNTEAFF. CDR3 nucleotide sequence: TGTGCCAGCTCTTGGGACAGTAACACTGAAGCTTTCTTT.

In this sample, this clonotype turned up many times. The CDR3 reads CASSLGLQQLAKNIQYF. The CDR3 bases are TGTGCCAGCAGTTTAGGGTTACAGCAACTAGCCAAAAACATTCAGTACTTC. The V gene is TRBV28, the J gene TRBJ2-4; no definite D call. The CDR3 is 17 residues long. Germline values: CDR1 MDHEN, CDR2 SYDVKM. The V end lost 2 bases, the J end lost 0 bases, and 14 bases lay between the germline ends.

By proportion, this clonotype is medium-sized. The V gene is TRBV10-3, the J gene TRBJ2-1; 9 nucleotides align to TRBD2. Per the germline V gene, CDR1 is ENHRY and CDR2 is SYGVKD. This CDR3 region has 15 residues. V shed 8 bases and J 6 bases; nucleotides not matched to a gene: 11. The CDR3 DNA reads as TGTGCCATCCAAAAGGTCAGCGGGAGGAGCAATGAGCAGTTCTTC. It is translated as CAIQKVSGRSNEQFF.

This clonotype was counted between two and nine times. The junction and the germline gene differ at one end; a read error may be behind it. The chain is built from TRBV20-1 and TRBJ1-5, with D possibly TRBD1 on 5 matching bases. Germline lookup yields CDR1 DFQATT and CDR2 SNEGSKA (reference sequence). The CDR3 loop spans 16 amino acids. CDR3 nucleotides: TGCAGTGCTAGAGATGGGGGACGAACTAGCAATCAGCCCCAGAATTTT. As protein: CSARDGGRTSNQPQNF.

This clonotype was detected many times. The chain has TRBV10-2 and TRBJ2-7; D remains ambiguous. V shed 3 bases and J shed 5 bases, with 26 bases lying between them. The CDR3 extends over 18 amino acids. Germline-derived CDR1 and CDR2 are WSHSY and SAAADI. CDR3 in amino acids: CASSESFGPRKVPNEQYF. In nucleotides, the CDR3 is TGCGCCAGCAGTGAAAGTTTCGGGCCGAGGAAGGTCCCTAACGAGCAGTACTTC.

This chain joins TRBV5-4 and TRBJ2-1; D ambiguous. V lost 7 bases and J 8 bases, leaving 16 bases between the germline ends. The CDR3 loop spans 13 amino acids. Germline V gene sequence: CDR1 SGHNT, CDR2 YYREEE (reference sequence). This chain's CDR3 is CASGPVGGDEQFF. The CDR3 DNA reads TGTGCCAGCGGCCCGGTGGGCGGCGATGAGCAGTTCTTC. The entire variable domain, with the rest obtained from reference TRBV5-4 and TRBJ2-1, is as follows: ETGVTQSPTHLIKTRGQQVTLRCSSQSGHNTVSWYQQALGQGPQFIFQYYREEENGRGNFPPRFSGLQFPNYSSELNVNALELDDSALYLCASGPVGGDEQFFGPGTRLTVL.

This clonotype is classed as medium-sized. The V call is TRBV29-1, the J call TRBJ2-5, with D uncertain. CDR1 is SQVTM, CDR2 ANQGSEA, per germline. The CDR3 contains 12 residues. Trimming removed 6 bases from V and 4 bases from J, with 12 bases in between. The CDR3 bases are TGCAGCGTGCCAAGTGTTGGAGAGACCCAGTACTTC. Translation: CSVPSVGETQYF. Variable domain in full (rest from reference TRBV29-1 and TRBJ2-5): SAVISQKPSRDICQRGTSLTIQCQVDSQVTMMFWYRQQPGQSLTLIATANQGSEATYESGFVIDKFPISRPNLTFSTLTVSNMSPEDSSIYLCSVPSVGETQYFGPGTRLLVL.

This clonotype was detected many times. J is TRBJ2-1 and V is TRBV20-1; 11 bases are a match to TRBD2. Germline V gene lookup returns CDR1 DFQATT and CDR2 SNEGSKA (reference sequence). The ends lost 2 bases at V and 7 bases at J; junction bases unmatched: 4. This CDR3 spans 14 amino acids. The CDR3, as DNA: TGCAGTGCTAGACCGGGACTAGCGGAGAATGAGCAGTTCTTC. This encodes CSARPGLAENEQFF.

This clonotype was picked up many times. The CDR3 region is CASSFPHRDTTNEKLFF. The DNA of the CDR3 is TGTGCCAGCAGTTTTCCACACAGAGACACAACTAATGAAAAACTGTTTTTT. The chain recombines TRBV27 with TRBJ1-4; D gene ambiguous. Germline V gene data show CDR1 as MNHEY and CDR2 as SMNVEV (reference sequence). There are 17 residues in the CDR3. Trimming stripped 3 bases from V and 0 bases from J, with 14 bases between.

This clonotype was counted between two and nine times. This CDR3 is CASSPRTGEYEQYF. CDR3 coding DNA: TGTGCCAGCAGCCCACGGACAGGGGAGTACGAGCAGTACTTC. The gene calls are TRBV7-6 and TRBJ2-7; 9 nucleotides agree with TRBD1. CDR3 size: 14 residues. With V trimmed by 5 bases and J by 4 bases, 6 bases remained unmatched. CDR1 is SGHVS and CDR2 is FNYEAQ in the germline V gene.

This clonotype was counted at least ten times. This chain links TRBV27 with TRBJ2-2, with D possibly TRBD1 on 6 matching bases. The V gene's germline CDR1 is MNHEY and CDR2 SMNVEV (reference sequence). The CDR3 has 13 residues. V gave up 7 bases and J gave up 7 bases, with 13 bases separating them. CDR3 sequence reads: CASTARGHGELFF. CDR3 bases: TGTGCCAGCACTGCGAGGGGACACGGGGAGCTGTTTTTT.

At least ten counts were recorded for this clonotype. The V gene is TRBV24-1, the J gene TRBJ2-2; 7 positions match TRBD1. The CDR3 totals 14 residues. In germline, CDR1 is KGHDR, CDR2 SFDVKD. J gave up 8 bases and V 4 bases, and 6 bases lay outside the gene matches. The CDR3 sequence is CATSDQGDRGELFF. Here the CDR3 DNA reads TGTGCCACCAGTGACCAGGGGGATAGGGGGGAGCTGTTTTTT.

This clonotype was detected many times. This chain connects TRBV21-1 to TRBJ2-5. TRBV21-1 is described as a pseudogene. The CDR3 totals 14 residues. The CDR3 DNA sequence: TGTGCCAGCAGCAAATGCGGGGACGAAGAGACCCAGTACTTC. Its translation is CASSKCGDEETQYF.

This clonotype was found many times. The V call is TRBV2, the J call TRBJ1-5, with a weak D call TRBD1 (5 bases). Germline lookup yields CDR1 SNHLY and CDR2 FYNNEI. V was cut by 4 bases and J by 2 bases, with 15 bases left in between. This CDR3 comprises 16 residues. The CDR3 DNA reads as TGTGCCAGCAGTGTGTTGGGAAGGGGTGGCAATCAGCCCCAGCATTTT. Its protein product is CASSVLGRGGNQPQHF.

This clonotype was observed many times. The CDR3 region is CSARAGSQPQHF. The CDR3 DNA follows: TGCAGTGCTAGGGCAGGGAGTCAGCCCCAGCATTTT. This chain links TRBV20-1 with TRBJ1-5, with D maybe TRBD1 (5 bases). The CDR3 contains 12 residues. Trimming removed 3 bases from V and 6 bases from J, with 9 bases in between. Germline V gene sequence: CDR1 DFQATT, CDR2 SNEGSKA (reference sequence).